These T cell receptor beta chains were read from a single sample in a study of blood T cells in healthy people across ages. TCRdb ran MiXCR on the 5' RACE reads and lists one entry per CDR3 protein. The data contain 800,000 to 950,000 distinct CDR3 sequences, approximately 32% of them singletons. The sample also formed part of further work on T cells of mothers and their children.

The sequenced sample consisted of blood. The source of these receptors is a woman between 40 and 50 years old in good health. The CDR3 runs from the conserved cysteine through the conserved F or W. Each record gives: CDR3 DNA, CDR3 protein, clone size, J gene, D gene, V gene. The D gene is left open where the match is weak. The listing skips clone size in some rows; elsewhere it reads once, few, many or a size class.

TGTGCCAGCAGTGGGGGAGCGGGGGGCCATTCCTACGAGCAGTACTTC | CASSGGAGGHSYEQYF | - | TRBJ2-7 | TRBD2 | TRBV2
TGTGCCAGCAGCCAAACCATGGGGGGCGGAGGGACACTTTCCTACGAGCAGTACTTC | CASSQTMGGGGTLSYEQYF | - | TRBJ2-7 | - | TRBV6-1
TGTGCCAGCAGTGAAGCCGGTTTCGGCAATCAGCCCCAGCATTTT | CASSEAGFGNQPQHF | - | TRBJ1-5 | - | TRBV2
TGTGCCAGCAGCTTAGGGGCAGGGGGCTCCTACGAGCAGTACTTC | CASSLGAGGSYEQYF | many | TRBJ2-7 | TRBD1 | TRBV7-6
TGTGCCACCAGCTTGGACCCTGGACAGGGAAAATATGGCTACACCTTC | CATSLDPGQGKYGYTF | few | TRBJ1-2 | TRBD1 | TRBV15
TGTGCCACCAGTGACCCGGACCCGAGAGAGACCCAGTACTTC | CATSDPDPRETQYF | few | TRBJ2-5 | - | TRBV24-1
TGCAGTGCTGGTTACTCAACAGGGAGATTACTATACGAGCAGTACTTC | CSAGYSTGRLLYEQYF | - | TRBJ2-7 | - | TRBV20-1
TGTGCCATCAGCCACCCGGGACCGAACACTGAAGCTTTCTTT | CAISHPGPNTEAFF | - | TRBJ1-1 | - | TRBV10-3
TGTGCCAGCAGTTACTCGACCAGCGGGTTCAGCTCCTACAATGAGCAGTTCTTC | CASSYSTSGFSSYNEQFF | - | TRBJ2-1 | - | TRBV6-5
TGCGCCAGCAGCTTGGCCCCGGGGGACGGCACAGATACGCAGTATTTT | CASSLAPGDGTDTQYF | - | TRBJ2-3 | - | TRBV5-1
TGTGCCAGCAGCTACTGGACTAGCGGGGGGTTTAGCACAGATACGCAGTATTTT | CASSYWTSGGFSTDTQYF | - | TRBJ2-3 | TRBD2 | TRBV5-6
TGTGCCAGCAGCTTAGGGTATCCGAACACTGAAGCTTTCTTT | CASSLGYPNTEAFF | - | TRBJ1-1 | - | TRBV7-6
TGTGCCAGCAGTGCCCGTATAGGACAGTGGGACACAGATACGCAGTATTTT | CASSARIGQWDTDTQYF | - | TRBJ2-3 | - | TRBV28
TGCAGTGCTAGCGACCCTGTGAGGGGGAACACTGAAGCTTTCTTT | CSASDPVRGNTEAFF | few | TRBJ1-1 | - | TRBV20-1
TGCACCAGCAGCCAACAGGGGGCTCCCCCCTACGAGCAGTACTTC | CTSSQQGAPPYEQYF | few | TRBJ2-7 | TRBD1 | TRBV5-1
TGTGCCAGCAGTTTAGGGGTGGGAACCACAGATACGCAGTATTTT | CASSLGVGTTDTQYF | - | TRBJ2-3 | - | TRBV7-2
TGTGCCAGCAGTGATCGGGGCAGGGCGAACACTGAAGCTTTCTTT | CASSDRGRANTEAFF | few | TRBJ1-1 | - | TRBV6-1
TGTGCCACCAGCAGATATGGGGGGCAAGAGACCCAGTACTTC | CATSRYGGQETQYF | few | TRBJ2-5 | - | TRBV15
TGTGCCAGCAGCTTAGGGCCGGGGCGAAACTATGGCTACACCTTC | CASSLGPGRNYGYTF | - | TRBJ1-2 | - | TRBV7-9
TGCGCCAGCAGCTTGGAAACAGGGAACTACGAGCAGTACTTC | CASSLETGNYEQYF | many | TRBJ2-7 | - | TRBV5-1
TGCGCCAGCAGCACGTCGGGGGGCCAAGAGACCCAGTACTTC | CASSTSGGQETQYF | many | TRBJ2-5 | TRBD2 | TRBV5-1
TGTGCCACCAGTGAATACAGCGGGGGGGCAACAGATACGCAGTATTTT | CATSEYSGGATDTQYF | few | TRBJ2-3 | TRBD2 | TRBV24-1
TGTGCCTGGAGTGTACGCGGTTATCAGCCCCAGCATTTT | CAWSVRGYQPQHF | few | TRBJ1-5 | - | TRBV30
TGCAGCGTTGAGATCGCCGGCAGGGAAGAGACCCAGTACTTC | CSVEIAGREETQYF | many | TRBJ2-5 | - | TRBV29-1
TGCGCCAGCAGCACCGACGGGACACTCTCCTACGAGCAGTACTTC | CASSTDGTLSYEQYF | few | TRBJ2-7 | - | TRBV5-1
TGTGCCAGCTCCCTTGGGGCAGGGGGAATGGGCTACGAGCAGTACTTC | CASSLGAGGMGYEQYF | many | TRBJ2-7 | TRBD1 | TRBV18
TGTGCCATCAGTGCAACGGACAAAACCTACGAGCAGTACTTC | CAISATDKTYEQYF | few | TRBJ2-7 | - | TRBV10-3
TGTGCCAGCAGCTTGGTCCTAGCGGGGGGGTCAGATACGCAGTATTTT | CASSLVLAGGSDTQYF | - | TRBJ2-3 | TRBD2 | TRBV5-6
TGTGCCAGCAGAACGACCTGGAACGAGCAGTACTTC | CASRTTWNEQYF | many | TRBJ2-7 | - | TRBV6-5
TGTGCCAGCTCACCCGAGGGAAACACCATATATTTT | CASSPEGNTIYF | - | TRBJ1-3 | - | TRBV18
TGTGCCACCAGCAAGGCCGTTGGGCAGCCCCAGCATTTT | CATSKAVGQPQHF | many | TRBJ1-5 | - | TRBV15
TGTGCCAGCAGTGTAAGGGTCTCTGGGGCCAACGTCCTGACTTTC | CASSVRVSGANVLTF | few | TRBJ2-6 | - | TRBV2
TGTGCCAGCAGACCTCAGGGGGCCACGGCTGAAGCTTTCTTT | CASRPQGATAEAFF | - | TRBJ1-1 | TRBD1 | TRBV28
TGCGCCAGCAGTTTTGACAGGGGTGGCACAGATACGCAGTATTTT | CASSFDRGGTDTQYF | many | TRBJ2-3 | TRBD1 | TRBV5-1
TGTGCCAGACAAGAGGGGGGGACCTACAATGAGCAGTTCTTC | CARQEGGTYNEQFF | - | TRBJ2-1 | - | TRBV2
TGTGCCAGCAGTCCGGGTGGAAGGGTTCGAGATACGCAGTATTTT | CASSPGGRVRDTQYF | few | TRBJ2-3 | - | TRBV27
TGTGCCAGCAGCTTCGACAGCCACGAGCAGTACTTC | CASSFDSHEQYF | many | TRBJ2-7 | - | TRBV7-2
TGCGCCAGCAGCCAAGATGAGGGGTCCAACGCGAAGTTCTTC | CASSQDEGSNAKFF | few | TRBJ2-1 | - | TRBV4-1
TGTGCCAGCAGCCGTGGACAAGACTACGAGCAGTACTTC | CASSRGQDYEQYF | many | TRBJ2-7 | - | TRBV6-6
TGCAGTGCTAGGGAGACTGGCCCCTTGGACGAGCAGTACTTC | CSARETGPLDEQYF | many | TRBJ2-7 | - | TRBV20-1
TGCAGTGCTAGAGATCGTGGGACAGGACCCTTGGAGCAGTACTTC | CSARDRGTGPLEQYF | few | TRBJ2-5 | TRBD1 | TRBV20-1
TGTGCCAGCAGCTTGGAGGATGGGACAGCCTACGAGCAGTACTTC | CASSLEDGTAYEQYF | - | TRBJ2-7 | TRBD1 | TRBV5-4
TGTGCCAGCAGCCCGCTCCGCCCCCGGGACATCTACGAGCAGTACTTC | CASSPLRPRDIYEQYF | - | TRBJ2-7 | - | TRBV7-2
TGTGCCAGCAGCTCGAAAGGGTCTGGCTACACCTTC | CASSSKGSGYTF | - | TRBJ1-2 | - | TRBV7-9
TGTGCCAGCACTTCGGGGGGGCTCTCCTACAATGAGCAGTTCTTC | CASTSGGLSYNEQFF | - | TRBJ2-1 | TRBD2 | TRBV6-1